This T cell receptor beta chain was identified in a study of T cells of healthy individuals. This clonotype was seen more than once but under ten times. This CDR3 region has 13 residues. CDR1 SNHLY and CDR2 FYNNEI come from the germline V gene. V shed 5 bases and J shed 7 bases, with 12 bases lying between them. TCRdb used MiXCR to reprocess the 5' RACE reads, holding one entry per CDR3 protein. The table shows 40,000 to 45,000 distinct CDR3 sequences, with 3.5% to 5.5% occurring only once. This chain links TRBV2 with TRBJ1-5; possibly TRBD1 for D (6 bases). This receptor was obtained from a human donor in good health. CDR3 nucleotide sequence: TGTGCCAGCAGTCCCCAGGGGAACCAGCCCCAGCATTTT. Protein: CASSPQGNQPQHF.